This T cell receptor beta chain was identified in a study of MAIT cells during Salmonella Paratyphi A infection (dated by TCRdb to 2017 to 2019). Regarding the study in general: Adult volunteers aged 18 to 60 ingested a single dose of 1-5x10^3 CFU of S. Paratyphi A strain NVGH308. Ciprofloxacin 500 mg twice daily for 14 days, starting at diagnosis, was given to diagnosed volunteers.

The sample's time point label is to be understood as: mid-infection, around enteric fever diagnosis. Using flow cytometry, MAIT cells, defined as Valpha7.2+ CD161+ T cells, were identified and sorted. Circulating MAIT cell TCRbeta repertoires were profiled longitudinally in over 5 volunteers in whom enteric fever developed after controlled oral challenge with live Salmonella Paratyphi A. Every diagnosed volunteer provided MAIT cell samples at three timepoints: pre-infection, mid-infection and post-infection. A diagnosis of enteric fever was based on Paratyphi A bacteremia and/or a persistent fever above 38 degrees C that lasted longer than 12 hours. Diagnosis of infection in challenged volunteers occurred between day 4 and day 7 after challenge. For RNA extraction, between 5,000 and 10,000 MAIT cells per sample were sorted directly into RNAqueous-Micro lysis buffer. Lymphoprep gradient centrifugation was used to isolate peripheral blood mononuclear cells from blood samples and leukocyte cones. Sorting was done on either a BD FACSAria Fusion or a BD FACSAria III sorter.

Concerning this clonotype: It lacks a known antigen. No per-base quality is available; no much larger clone lies one base away.

CDR1 and CDR2 are read off the germline V gene as MRHNA and SNTAGT. From the cysteine through the phenylalanine, the CDR3 covers 14 amino acids. The read is trimmed to its CDR3 DNA, 42 bases read in frame from base 1. The paper as a whole reports these results and caveats: MAIT TRBV usage was oligoclonal with a preference for TRBV20 and TRBV6, and infection appeared not to change this usage. More expansion or contraction among the top five MAIT clonotypes was shown in diagnosed volunteers than in healthy controls (around 0.5 versus 0.13), suggesting infection-driven repertoire reshaping. Space occupied by over-represented MAIT clonotypes fell significantly from baseline to mid-infection (approximately 0.17 to 0.10), with no significant post-infection difference. Although the availability of volunteer samples limited sample sizes, the sizes were judged adequate for detecting differences between groups.

Library prep was done by 5' RACE. TCRbeta was amplified in two rounds of PCR using Phusion High-Fidelity polymerase, and the primers added sample-specific barcodes. To build the TCRbeta libraries, template-switch cDNA synthesis was carried out using SMARTScribe reverse transcriptase along with a TRBC-specific primer. After barcoding, samples were pooled and then prepared using the NEBNext Ultra DNA Library Prep Kit for Illumina. The libraries were sequenced on an Illumina MiSeq using the MiSeq reagent kit v2, 300 cycles. The paper's data handling went like this. Jemultiplexer demultiplexed the reads by barcode, and MiTCR with default parameters aligned the reads. Non-functional sequences were removed with VDJtools, and each clonotype was defined by its amino acid sequence, with frequencies calculated from the assigned sequence reads. Clonal space homeostasis binned clonotypes by frequency as over-represented (0.05-1), large, medium and small. Using fastp at Q25 and MiXCR, TCRdb reprocessed the public reads and kept productive beta chains. Identical CDR3 proteins give one entry, which carries the most common genes and DNA. The V and J calls here are based on TCRdb, not the publication. The sample contains about a thousand distinct CDR3 sequences, around 21% of them found a single time. The leading ten clones occupy approximately 37% of the sample.

The source was MAIT cells from PBMCs, collected at the middle sampling point of the challenge study. The rearranged segments are TRBV6-4 and TRBJ1-1; there is no confident call for the D gene. The receptor was isolated from a person aged 18 to 70 who was deliberately infected with Salmonella Paratyphi A in a paratyphoid fever challenge study. The nucleotide sequence is given as TGTGAAAGAAGGGAAGAGAAGGCGAACACTGAAGCTTTCTTT. Translated, it reads CERREEKANTEAFF.